Sequencing of this TCR beta chain was carried out in a study of blood T cell repertoires in COVID-19. CDR1 is MNHEY, CDR2 SVGAGI, per germline. The CDR3 has 14 amino acids. V shed 0 bases and J shed 2 bases, with 7 bases lying between them. Here immunoSEQ multiplex PCR was the method, and the copy in TCRdb shows in-frame clones only, minus some. The repertoire includes 65,000 to 85,000 clones, roughly 80% of them detected once, and under 20% sits in the top ten. The sample consisted of peripheral blood. This clonotype was sampled from an older woman with acute or convalescent COVID-19. The J gene is TRBJ1-2, the V gene TRBV6-5, with D maybe TRBD1 (5 bases). The DNA for the CDR3 is TGTGCCAGCAGTTACTCGAGACAGAACTATGGCTACACCTTC. It is translated as CASSYSRQNYGYTF.